These 21 T cell receptor beta chains came from one sample sequenced in a study of low-dose radiotherapy and immunotherapy resistance in tumors. Priming of first-strand cDNA relied on TRAV- and TRBV-specific primers (covering alpha and beta chains). Using a constant-region primer together with a V-primer adapter, TCRs were subjected to roughly 20 PCR cycles of amplification. TCRdb used MiXCR to reprocess the reads, holding one entry per CDR3 protein. The profile shows tens of thousands of distinct CDR3 sequences, 15% to 20% of them singletons. The time point denotes: before trial treatment. The sequences come from PBMCs, collected before treatment. The receptors were gathered from a male donor with prostate cancer.

This clonotype was seen ten or more times. The genes are TRBV11-2 and TRBJ2-3; D might be TRBD1 or TRBD2, each matching 5 bases. CDR3 length equals 16 residues. V was pared by 5 bases and J by 1 base, with 16 bases between. Germline V lookup: CDR1 SGHAT, CDR2 FQNNGV. The DNA for the CDR3 is TGTGCCAGCAGCCCCCGGTTCGGGGCAGGCACAGATACGCAGTATTTT. Translated, it gives CASSPRFGAGTDTQYF.

This clonotype was recorded many times. The V and J genes are TRBV18 and TRBJ2-1; 11 bases fit TRBD1. In germline, CDR1 is KGHSH, CDR2 LQKENI. The CDR3 totals 16 residues. Trimming removed 2 bases from V and 7 bases from J; junction bases left unmatched: 7. This CDR3 is CASSPSRTGGTNEQFF. The DNA for the CDR3 is TGTGCCAGCTCACCATCCCGGACAGGGGGCACGAATGAGCAGTTCTTC.

The V and J genes are TRBV7-2 and TRBJ1-6, with 8 nucleotides matching TRBD1. The V gene end was trimmed by 1 base and the J gene end by 9 bases; junction bases not matched to a gene: 8. Germline CDR1 and CDR2: SGHTA and FQGNSA. The CDR3 consists of 16 residues. Here the CDR3 reads CASSLVRQGSSSPLHF. CDR3 DNA sequence: TGTGCCAGCAGCTTAGTCCGACAGGGGTCCAGTTCACCCCTCCACTTT.

The chain employs TRBV4-1 and TRBJ1-1; D may be TRBD1 (6 bases). Between the trimmed V and J ends, which lost 2 bases and 10 bases, there was a span of 11 bases. Germline V gene lookup returns CDR1 MGHRA and CDR2 YSYEKL. There are 12 residues in the CDR3. CDR3 sequence reads: CASSQLDRRAFF. CDR3 DNA sequence: TGCGCCAGCAGCCAACTGGACAGAAGAGCTTTCTTT.

Note on this clonotype: One base away lies a much larger clone, so this may be a sequencing read error. The gene calls are TRBV4-3 and TRBJ2-7; D unresolved. Per the germline V gene, CDR1 is LGHNA and CDR2 is YSLEER. CDR3 length: 12 residues. The CDR3 DNA is TGCGTCAGCAGCTCCTCCAACTACGAGCAGTACTTC. Its translation: CVSSSSNYEQYF.

This clonotype was detected ten times or more. V is TRBV6-2 or TRBV6-3 and J is TRBJ2-2; no reliable D call. Deletions cut 5 bases from V and 8 bases from J, with 12 bases between. The CDR3 is 13 residues long. CDR1 is MNHEY, CDR2 SVGEGT, per germline. The CDR3 DNA reads as TGTGCCAGCAGTGAATATCCCCGGGGGGAGCTGTTTTTT. It codes for CASSEYPRGELFF.

This clonotype was counted at least ten times. The rearrangement links TRBV7-2 to TRBJ2-3; tentative D call: TRBD1 (6 bases). The CDR3 length is 14 residues. With 3 bases removed from V and 4 bases from J, the gap between germline ends came to 11 bases. Germline V gene lookup returns CDR1 SGHTA and CDR2 FQGNSA. The CDR3, as DNA: TGTGCCAGCAGCTTTCGGGACACCTCAGATACGCAGTATTTT. Translating gives CASSFRDTSDTQYF. Supplemented by reference TRBV7-2 and TRBJ2-3, the full variable domain reads GAGVSQSPSNKVTEKGKDVELRCDPISGHTALYWYRQSLGQGLEFLIYFQGNSAPDKSGLPSDRFSAERTGGSVSTLTIQRTQQEDSAVYLCASSFRDTSDTQYFGPGTRLTVL.

This clonotype came up many times. The chain combines TRBV4-2 with TRBJ2-7; D is perhaps TRBD2 (5 bases). V was clipped by 4 bases and J by 7 bases, with 14 bases between them. Germline-derived CDR1 and CDR2 are LGHNA and YNFKEQ. The CDR3 has 13 residues. CDR3 DNA sequence: TGTGCCAGCAGCCCACGGTCGCCGGGGGAGCAGTACTTC. Its protein product is CASSPRSPGEQYF.

The V gene is TRBV2, the J gene TRBJ2-2, with TRBD1 matching over 8 bases. V lost 6 bases to trimming and J lost 4 bases; unmatched junction nucleotides: 4. This CDR3 is built from 14 residues. Germline CDR1 and CDR2: SNHLY and FYNNEI. CDR3 amino acids: CASRRGQATGELFF. CDR3 DNA sequence: TGTGCCAGCAGACGGGGACAGGCCACCGGGGAGCTGTTTTTT.

In its sample, this clonotype was seen many times. The chain joins TRBV12-3 or TRBV12-4 to TRBJ2-4; 7 bases fit TRBD1. The CDR3 loop spans 16 amino acids. The J segment lost 0 bases and the V segment lost 3 bases, leaving 5 bases of the junction unmatched. The CDR3 DNA reads TGTGCCAGCAGTTTGGGACAGTCCCTAGCCAAAAACATTCAGTACTTC. It is translated as CASSLGQSLAKNIQYF.

This clonotype was recorded many times. The chain couples TRBV2 to TRBJ1-6; D is perhaps TRBD1 (6 bases). Trimming shortened V by 4 bases and J by 1 base, and 14 bases separated the two germline ends. This CDR3 comprises 17 residues. Germline V gene sequence: CDR1 SNHLY, CDR2 FYNNEI. CDR3 nucleotide sequence: TGTGCCAGCAGTGCACAAGGGGGGGGATCCTATAATTCACCCCTCCACTTT. Translation gives CASSAQGGGSYNSPLHF.

This clonotype appeared many times. The chain uses TRBV5-4 and TRBJ1-1; the D is unclear. This CDR3 comprises 13 residues. Trimming took off 3 bases at V and 1 base at J, with 7 bases between the two ends. The germline V gene encodes CDR1 SGHNT and CDR2 YYREEE (reference sequence). The CDR3 here is CASSSAKNTEAFF. The DNA for the CDR3 is TGTGCCAGCAGCTCAGCAAAGAACACTGAAGCTTTCTTT.

This clonotype was seen more than once but under ten times. The chain carries TRBV5-5 and TRBJ2-7; 7 bases fit TRBD2. With V trimmed by 4 bases and J by 0 bases, 10 bases remained unmatched. The germline V gene encodes CDR1 SGHKS and CDR2 YYEKEE (reference sequence). The length of the CDR3 is 16 residues. Written as DNA, the CDR3 is TGTGCCAGCAGCCCGCTGATCGGCGGGAGCTCCTACGAGCAGTACTTC. This sequence encodes CASSPLIGGSSYEQYF. Supplemented by reference TRBV5-5 and TRBJ2-7, the full variable domain reads DAGVTQSPTHLIKTRGQQVTLRCSPISGHKSVSWYQQVLGQGPQFIFQYYEKEERGRGNFPDRFSARQFPNYSSELNVNALLLGDSALYLCASSPLIGGSSYEQYFGPGTRLTVT.

This clonotype was seen repeatedly, ten times or more. CDR3 nucleotide sequence: TGTGCCAGCAGTTATTCGACAATCTATAATTCACCCCTCCACTTT. This translates into CASSYSTIYNSPLHF. This chain links TRBV6-2 or TRBV6-3 with TRBJ1-6, with no clear D. The CDR3 loop spans 15 amino acids. V was pared by 3 bases and J by 3 bases, with 9 bases between. Germline lookup yields CDR1 MNHEY and CDR2 SVGEGT.

This clonotype was seen ten or more times. V usage is TRBV3-1 and J usage is TRBJ2-1; D is unresolved. The V gene's germline CDR1 is LGHDT and CDR2 YNNKEL (reference sequence). CDR3 length equals 15 residues. Trimming stripped 1 base from V and 6 bases from J, with 13 bases between. CDR3 loop: CASSQGYGNPNEQFF. CDR3 DNA: TGTGCCAGCAGCCAAGGGTACGGAAACCCCAATGAGCAGTTCTTC.

In its sample, this clonotype was seen many times. The genes are TRBV7-2 and TRBJ2-7, with D perhaps matching TRBD1 (6 bases). CDR3 size: 14 residues. Looked up from germline, CDR1 is SGHTA and CDR2 is FQGNSA. The V and J ends lost 5 bases and 3 bases respectively, with 14 bases between them. The CDR3: CASSPPTGLYEQYF. CDR3 bases: TGTGCCAGCAGCCCACCCACAGGGCTCTACGAGCAGTACTTC.

This clonotype was picked up many times. V is TRBV3-1 and J is TRBJ2-3, with D possibly being TRBD1 or TRBD2 (6 bases each). Trimming stripped 4 bases from V and 3 bases from J, with 17 bases between. CDR1 and CDR2 (germline): LGHDT, YNNKEL (reference sequence). CDR3 length: 16 residues. Here the CDR3 DNA reads TGTGCCAGCAGCCCCGCCTCCGGGGGCTATACAGATACGCAGTATTTT. Its protein product is CASSPASGGYTDTQYF.

This clonotype was observed at least ten times. The rearrangement joins TRBV7-9 to TRBJ1-6; D might be TRBD1 (5 bases). This CDR3 is built from 12 residues. V lost 6 bases, J lost 6 bases, and 6 bases lay in between. Germline assignment: CDR1 SEHNR and CDR2 FQNEAQ (reference sequence). This CDR3 reads CASSGGNSPLHF. The CDR3 region has the DNA TGTGCCAGCAGTGGGGGTAATTCACCCCTCCACTTT.

To note about this clonotype: This could be a read error, since a much larger clone is one nucleotide away. The rearrangement joins TRBV19 to TRBJ2-7; 7 positions agree with TRBD1. The ends lost 0 bases at V and 4 bases at J; junction bases unmatched: 6. CDR3 length: 15 amino acids. CDR1 and CDR2 (germline): LNHDA, SQIVND (reference sequence). The CDR3 bases are TGTGCCAGTAGTATAGATTCGGACAGGAAATACGAGCAGTACTTC. Amino acid sequence: CASSIDSDRKYEQYF.

This clonotype was observed at least ten times. The chain combines TRBV7-9 with TRBJ1-5; tentatively, D is TRBD1 (5 bases). Trimming removed 5 bases from V and 3 bases from J, with 11 bases in between. CDR1 SEHNR and CDR2 FQNEAQ come from the germline V gene (reference sequence). The CDR3 has 14 amino acids. DNA of the CDR3: TGTGCCAGCAGCCCGGGACGGTTCAATCAGCCCCAGCATTTT. Translation: CASSPGRFNQPQHF.

In this sample, this clonotype turned up many times. CDR3 DNA sequence: TGTGCCAGCAGTTTTACCCTGAACACTGAAGCTTTCTTT. Protein product: CASSFTLNTEAFF. This rearrangement joins TRBV27 to TRBJ1-1; D is unclear. CDR1 MNHEY and CDR2 SMNVEV come from the germline V gene (reference sequence). The V and J ends lost 3 bases and 0 bases respectively, with 5 bases between them. The CDR3 sequence is 13 residues long.